The entry that follows covers one T cell receptor (beta chain) sequence. This entry comes from a study of blood T cell repertoires in COVID-19. Overall study context: The United States, Italy and Spain provided the acute and convalescent COVID-19 samples. Sample material is recorded as cDNA or gDNA derived from T cells, B-cell-depleted T cells, or PBMCs.

This CDR3 comprises 13 residues. Germline V CDR1 and CDR2: MNHEY, SVGAGI. V lost 6 bases and J 4 bases, leaving 12 bases between the germline ends. Authors' data handling: For nucleated cells, counts were estimated from reference gene primer amplification. The protocol was immunoSEQ multiplex PCR, while the TCRdb copy is restricted to in-frame clones and leaves out a portion. V, J and clone size reflect that table, while D and trimming were determined from the DNA. The table lists about 90,000 clones, over 75% of them singletons. The rearrangement uses TRBV6-5 and TRBJ1-2; weak D call: TRBD1 (6 bases). Input material: peripheral blood. This clonotype was obtained from a man older than 75 with active or convalescent COVID-19. CDR3 in amino acids: CASRYLGAYGYTF. CDR3 coding DNA: TGTGCCAGCAGGTATTTGGGGGCCTATGGCTACACCTTC.